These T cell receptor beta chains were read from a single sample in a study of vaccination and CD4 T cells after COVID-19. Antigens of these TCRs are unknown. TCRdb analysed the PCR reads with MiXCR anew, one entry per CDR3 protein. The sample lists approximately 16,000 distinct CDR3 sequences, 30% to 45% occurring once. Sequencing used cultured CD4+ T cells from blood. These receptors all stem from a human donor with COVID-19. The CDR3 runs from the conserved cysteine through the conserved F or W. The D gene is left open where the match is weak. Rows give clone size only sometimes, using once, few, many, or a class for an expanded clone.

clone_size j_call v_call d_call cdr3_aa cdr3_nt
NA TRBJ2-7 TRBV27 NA CASSPSTSYYEQYF TGTGCCAGCAGCCCTTCGACGAGTTACTACGAGCAGTACTTC
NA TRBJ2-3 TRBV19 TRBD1 CASTGPGQGGDTQYF TGTGCCAGTACTGGACCGGGACAGGGGGGGGATACGCAGTATTTT
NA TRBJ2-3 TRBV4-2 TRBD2 CASSHWTSGVLTDTQYF TGTGCCAGCAGCCATTGGACTAGCGGGGTACTCACAGATACGCAGTATTTT
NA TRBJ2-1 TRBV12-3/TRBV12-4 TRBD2 CASSPLAGGPYNEQFF TGTGCCAGCAGTCCCCTTGCGGGGGGGCCCTACAATGAGCAGTTCTTC
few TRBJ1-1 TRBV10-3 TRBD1 CAISEGQGNTEAFF TGTGCCATCAGTGAAGGACAGGGGAACACTGAAGCTTTCTTT
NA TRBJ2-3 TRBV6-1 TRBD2 CASSPLLAGGTGSQYF TGTGCCAGCAGTCCCTTGCTAGCGGGGGGCACGGGATCGCAGTATTTT
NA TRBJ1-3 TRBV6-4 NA CASSEAGSNSGNTIYF TGTGCCAGCAGTGAGGCAGGTTCAAACTCTGGAAACACCATATATTTT
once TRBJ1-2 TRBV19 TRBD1 CASTPDRQTNYGYTF TGTGCCAGTACCCCGGACAGGCAGACTAACTATGGCTACACCTTC
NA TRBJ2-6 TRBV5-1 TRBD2 CASSFGGSSGANVLTF TGCGCCAGCAGCTTTGGCGGGAGCTCTGGGGCCAACGTCCTGACTTTC
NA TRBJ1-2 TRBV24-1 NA CATSDSSRGGYTF TGTGCCACCAGTGATTCTTCCAGGGGTGGCTACACCTTC
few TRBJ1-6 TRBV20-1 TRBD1 CSADRGEGLISPLHF TGCAGTGCTGACAGGGGAGAGGGCTTAATTTCACCCCTCCACTTT
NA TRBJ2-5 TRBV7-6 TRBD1 CASSQTGADGTQYF TGTGCCAGCAGCCAGACAGGGGCCGACGGGACCCAGTACTTC
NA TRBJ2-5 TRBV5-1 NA CASSLTRASLETQYF TGCGCCAGCAGCTTAACTAGGGCCTCTCTAGAGACCCAGTACTTC
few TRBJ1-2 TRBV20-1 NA CSAVTPRGESGYTF TGCAGTGCCGTCACCCCAAGGGGTGAGAGTGGCTACACCTTC
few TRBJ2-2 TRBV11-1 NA CASSLDVGGVTGELFF TGTGCCAGCAGCTTAGATGTGGGGGGCGTGACCGGGGAGCTGTTTTTT
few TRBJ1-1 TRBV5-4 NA CASSLAQGNTEAFF TGTGCCAGCAGCTTGGCGCAGGGAAACACTGAAGCTTTCTTT
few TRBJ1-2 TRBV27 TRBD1 CASSYRDRGHGYTF TGTGCCAGCAGCTACCGGGACAGGGGGCATGGCTACACCTTC
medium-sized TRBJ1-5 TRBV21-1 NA CASSNERTGGNNQPQHF TGTGCCAGCAGCAACGAACGGACAGGGGGGAACAATCAGCCCCAGCATTTT
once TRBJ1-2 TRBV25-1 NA CAGSEQVGGYTF TGTGCCGGCAGTGAACAAGTGGGAGGCTACACCTTC
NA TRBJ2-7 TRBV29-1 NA CSVVWATYEQYF TGCAGCGTTGTATGGGCTACCTACGAGCAGTACTTC
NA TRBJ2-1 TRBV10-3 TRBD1 CAINSDRGRNEQFF TGTGCCATCAACTCGGACAGGGGGCGCAATGAGCAGTTCTTC
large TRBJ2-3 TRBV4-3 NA CASSPGQGDTDTQYF TGCGCCAGCAGCCCGGGGCAGGGAGACACAGATACGCAGTATTTT